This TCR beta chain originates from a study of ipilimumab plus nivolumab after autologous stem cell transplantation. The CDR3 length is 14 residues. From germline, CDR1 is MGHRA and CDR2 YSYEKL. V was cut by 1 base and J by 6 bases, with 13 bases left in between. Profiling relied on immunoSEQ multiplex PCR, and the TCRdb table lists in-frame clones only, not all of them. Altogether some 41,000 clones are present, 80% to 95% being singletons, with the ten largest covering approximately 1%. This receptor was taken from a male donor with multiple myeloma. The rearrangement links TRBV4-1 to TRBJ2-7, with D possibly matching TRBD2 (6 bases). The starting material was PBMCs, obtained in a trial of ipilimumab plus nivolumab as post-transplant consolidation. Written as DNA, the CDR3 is TGCGCCAGCAGCCAAGTTGGAGGGTGGGGCGAGCAGTACTTC. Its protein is CASSQVGGWGEQYF.